Listed here are 18 T cell receptor beta chains from one sample, sequenced in a study of cytomegalovirus exposure and HLA in healthy donors. Libraries were prepared by immunoSEQ multiplex PCR; TCRdb keeps only in-frame clonotypes and omits some of them. The sample carries 110,000 or so clones, more than 85% recorded once. Sequenced sample: PBMCs. Receptor source: a man in his late teens or twenties in good health and CMV-seropositive.

The chain has TRBV7-2 and TRBJ2-5, with 7 nucleotides matching TRBD2. The trim removed 3 bases at V and 1 base at J, leaving 8 bases unmatched. CDR1 is SGHTA, CDR2 FQGNSA, per germline. This CDR3 has 16 amino acids. The DNA of the CDR3 is TGTGCCAGCAGCTTCCTAATGGGACTACTCCAAGAGACCCAGTACTTC. Encoded protein: CASSFLMGLLQETQYF.

The rearrangement joins TRBV19 to TRBJ1-6; 7 nucleotides line up with TRBD1. The CDR3 loop spans 16 amino acids. The junction had 10 bases not matched to a gene; V was cut back by 5 bases and J by 6 bases. In germline, CDR1 is LNHDA, CDR2 SQIVND (reference sequence). The DNA for the CDR3 is TGTGCCAGTAGTTCCGCCCGGGACAGTTTTAATTCACCCCTCCACTTT. Translated: CASSSARDSFNSPLHF.

This chain joins TRBV10-3 and TRBJ1-3; the D is unclear. The CDR3 totals 16 residues. V was clipped by 2 bases and J by 0 bases, with 11 bases between them. Germline values: CDR1 ENHRY, CDR2 SYGVKD. The CDR3 nucleotides are TGTGCCATCAGTGAGACTAGATTGAGCTCTGGAAACACCATATATTTT. This codes for CAISETRLSSGNTIYF.

The genes are TRBV28 and TRBJ2-7, with D possibly matching TRBD1 (6 bases). Germline V gene sequence: CDR1 MDHEN, CDR2 SYDVKM. CDR3 length equals 13 residues. V lost 7 bases to trimming and J lost 5 bases, with 15 bases between them. CDR3 nucleotides: TGTGCCAGCAATTCCAGGGGTTTCCACGAGCAGTACTTC. It codes for CASNSRGFHEQYF. The full variable domain, its missing parts supplied by reference TRBV28 and TRBJ2-7, is DVKVTQSSRYLVKRTGEKVFLECVQDMDHENMFWYRQDPGLGLRLIYFSYDVKMKEKGDIPEGYSVSREKKERFSLILESASTNQTSMYLCASNSRGFHEQYFGPGTRLTVT.

The chain is built from TRBV28 and TRBJ1-2; D not certain. The CDR3 has 13 residues. Germline V CDR1 and CDR2: MDHEN, SYDVKM. V shed 6 bases and J shed 5 bases, with 13 bases lying between them. For the CDR3, the DNA is TGTGCCAGCAGCAGCGCGCCTCAGTATGGCTACACCTTC. As protein: CASSSAPQYGYTF.

The chain uses TRBV28 and TRBJ2-1, with 9 positions matching TRBD2. The CDR3 runs 16 residues. In germline, CDR1 is MDHEN, CDR2 SYDVKM. Unmatched junction bases numbered 10, after V lost 6 bases and J lost 4 bases. As DNA, the CDR3 is TGTGCCAGCAGCGTAGCGGGGGCCGGGGTATACAATGAGCAGTTCTTC. This translates into CASSVAGAGVYNEQFF.

The V call is TRBV6-1, the J call TRBJ2-7, with D perhaps TRBD2 (5 bases). The CDR3 length is 13 residues. Trimming stripped 0 bases from V and 4 bases from J, with 7 bases between. Germline V lookup: CDR1 MNHNS, CDR2 SASEGT. CDR3: CASSEARGYEQYF. CDR3 nucleotides: TGTGCCAGCAGTGAAGCGCGAGGGTACGAGCAGTACTTC.

The chain carries TRBV7-9 and TRBJ2-3, with TRBD2 identical over 7 bases. The CDR3 runs to 19 residues. The germline gives CDR1 SEHNR, CDR2 FQNEAQ (reference sequence). The trim removed 0 bases at V and 2 bases at J, leaving 14 bases unmatched. CDR3: CASSLAMRVAGGPTDTQYF. The CDR3 DNA follows: TGTGCCAGCAGCTTAGCGATGCGAGTAGCGGGTGGCCCCACAGATACGCAGTATTTT.

The CDR3 sequence is CASTTGIPYEQYF. The CDR3, as DNA: TGTGCCAGTACGACAGGGATCCCCTACGAGCAGTACTTC. V usage is TRBV2 and J usage is TRBJ2-7; 7 positions match TRBD1. CDR1 is SNHLY and CDR2 is FYNNEI in the germline V gene. This CDR3 has 13 residues. V trimming: 9 bases; J trimming: 2 bases; junction bases outside the gene matches: 7.

The CDR3 sequence: CASSLGQGRHGELFF. The CDR3 region has the DNA TGTGCCAGCAGCCTAGGACAGGGCCGTCACGGGGAGCTGTTTTTT. The chain uses TRBV7-6 and TRBJ2-2; the match to TRBD1 covers 8 bases. The CDR3 contains 15 residues. V shed 5 bases and J 7 bases; nucleotides not matched to a gene: 9. CDR1 SGHVS and CDR2 FNYEAQ come from the germline V gene.

The CDR3 protein is CSVEGTPGQGGDTQYF. As DNA, the CDR3 is TGCAGCGTTGAAGGGACCCCGGGACAGGGTGGAGATACGCAGTATTTT. This chain uses TRBV29-1 with TRBJ2-3; 9 bases match TRBD1. Germline V lookup: CDR1 SQVTM, CDR2 ANQGSEA. This CDR3 is 16 amino acids long. The J segment lost 5 bases and the V segment lost 1 base, leaving 10 bases of the junction unmatched.

The chain joins TRBV5-4 to TRBJ2-1, with 8 bases fitting TRBD1. Germline V gives CDR1 SGHNT, CDR2 YYREEE (reference sequence). V gave up 4 bases and J gave up 3 bases; unmatched junction bases: 6. The length of the CDR3 is 15 residues. CDR3 amino acids: CASSPGGAYYNEQFF. Here the CDR3 DNA reads TGTGCCAGCAGCCCAGGGGGCGCCTACTACAATGAGCAGTTCTTC. Combining the CDR3 with reference TRBV5-4 and TRBJ2-1 gives the whole variable domain ETGVTQSPTHLIKTRGQQVTLRCSSQSGHNTVSWYQQALGQGPQFIFQYYREEENGRGNFPPRFSGLQFPNYSSELNVNALELDDSALYLCASSPGGAYYNEQFFGPGTRLTVL.

This chain links TRBV5-8 with TRBJ1-1, with D perhaps TRBD1 (5 bases). From germline, CDR1 is SGHTS and CDR2 YDEGEE. This CDR3 region has 14 residues. The ends were cut back, 4 bases at V and 5 bases at J, with 15 bases in the middle. CDR3 amino acids: CASSPSGAGTEAFF. The CDR3 nucleotides read TGTGCCAGCAGCCCGAGCGGGGCAGGAACTGAAGCTTTCTTT.

V usage is TRBV7-2 and J usage is TRBJ1-2; tentatively, D is TRBD1 (6 bases). V dropped 0 bases and J dropped 6 bases, with 20 bases sitting between them. This CDR3 is built from 17 residues. Germline lookup yields CDR1 SGHTA and CDR2 FQGNSA. The CDR3, as DNA: TGTGCCAGCAGCTTAGCGAACGGGGGGCGCGATTCAAATGGCTACACCTTC. Its translation: CASSLANGGRDSNGYTF.

The V gene is TRBV28, the J gene TRBJ1-2; D call uncertain. Per the germline V gene, CDR1 is MDHEN and CDR2 is SYDVKM. The CDR3 is 12 residues long. V was shortened by 6 bases and J by 3 bases, with 8 bases between the two germline ends. As DNA, the CDR3 is TGTGCCAGCAGACCCCCGGACTATGGCTACACCTTC. Translated: CASRPPDYGYTF.

V is TRBV7-2 and J is TRBJ2-1; maybe TRBD2 (7 bases). The germline V and J ends were trimmed by 0 bases and 5 bases, with 14 bases remaining between them. Germline CDR1 is SGHTA and CDR2 is FQGNSA. CDR3 length: 16 amino acids. In DNA, the CDR3 is TGTGCCAGCAGCTTAGCACGGGGGGCTCTTCACAATGAGCAGTTCTTC. Translation gives CASSLARGALHNEQFF.

In this sample, this clone turned up a few times. V usage is TRBV7-9 and J usage is TRBJ1-6; possibly TRBD1 for D (5 bases). Germline CDR1 is SEHNR and CDR2 is FQNEAQ (reference sequence). Trimming removed 2 bases at V and 8 bases at J, with 22 bases between. The CDR3 runs 18 residues. CDR3 nucleotide sequence: TGTGCCAGCAGCTTAATGGGAAGTGGGGGGTTGCCATATTCACCCCTCCACTTT. It codes for CASSLMGSGGLPYSPLHF.

CDR3 sequence reads: CASSLRPGIDQPQHF. CDR3 nucleotide sequence: TGTGCCAGCTCACTTCGACCGGGGATTGATCAGCCCCAGCATTTT. The gene calls are TRBV18 and TRBJ1-5, with D unclear. Germline lookup yields CDR1 KGHSH and CDR2 LQKENI. CDR3 length: 15 amino acids. Trimming took off 4 bases at V and 5 bases at J, with 15 bases between the two ends.